This T cell receptor beta chain originates from a study of blood T cell repertoires in COVID-19 (dated by TCRdb to about 2020). At the level of the whole study: The collaborator samples originated in the United States, Italy and Spain and spanned the acute and convalescent phases of COVID-19. The prospective study material was composed of cDNA or gDNA derived from T cells, B-cell-depleted T cells, or PBMCs. Subjects who had been exposed to COVID-19, were actively infected with it, or had recovered from it provided the deeply sampled blood TCRbeta repertoires that made up the dataset. The repertoires were released in a freely available public database intended as a resource for research on the immune response to SARS-CoV-2. The samples were drawn from two sources: the first 160 participants of the ongoing ImmuneRACE study, and some 1,300 subjects contributed by 6 global collaborators. The sample metadata nearly always contained a de-identified subject ID, COVID-19 status, age in years and sex. Where HLA class I and class II types were available, the types were taken from metadata supplied by the sample provider, not from assay-based typing.

Each collaborating institution followed its own protocols to collect whole blood in K2EDTA tubes. For TCRbeta analysis, collaborators shipped samples as frozen whole blood, isolated PBMCs, or DNA extracted from either of those sample types. The CDR3 covers 14 residues, taking in both the cysteine and the phenylalanine. Only the CDR3 DNA is retained, 42 bases long and in frame from the first base. V lost 5 bases and J lost 1 base, and the count of bases not matched to a germline gene is 2. Sequences SNHLY (CDR1) and FYNNEI (CDR2) are obtained from the germline V gene. TCRbeta CDR3 regions were amplified from genomic DNA using the immunoSEQ Assay, a bias-controlled multiplex PCR. In the authors' own workflow: Within the assay, amplification of reference gene primers was used to estimate how many nucleated cells each sample contained. To quantify the absolute abundance of each unique TCRbeta CDR3 rearrangement, sequence reads were collapsed and filtered. For each sample, productive Simpson clonality was calculated as the square root of Simpson's diversity index over productive rearrangements. TCRdb took this table from immuneACCESS and kept in-frame rearrangements with V and J called. Such tables lack part of the clones; where checked against another copy, unresolved V genes explain under half of the gap, and the rest is unexplained. V and J calls and clone size are copied from that table; D and trimming were computed from the DNA. This sample lists 260,000 or so clones; about 83% were detected once. About 5.7% of the sample is in the top ten clones.

Summary of the overall study and its limitations: How much clinical and demographic metadata was included differed by source and by participant, and the metadata was provided uncurated.

As concerns this clone: Its recognized antigen is unknown. No qualities accompany the bases; no much larger clone lies one base away.

The clonotype comes from a man older than 75 with acute or convalescent COVID-19. The sample was peripheral blood. The chain links TRBV2 with TRBJ2-5, and 9 junction bases match TRBD1. The CDR3 is CASSPDRGQETQYF. The nucleotide sequence reads as follows: TGTGCCAGCAGTCCGGACAGGGGCCAAGAGACCCAGTACTTC.